This T cell receptor (beta chain) was obtained from a study of T-cell memory formation after mild COVID-19. MiXCR, applied by TCRdb to the 5' RACE reads, yields one record per CDR3 protein. The top ten clones hold under 25% of a sample with under 550,000 distinct CDR3 sequences, 15% to 20% of them seen once. The germline V gene has CDR1 SGHVS and CDR2 FNYEAQ. The V gene lost 4 bases and the J gene lost 12 bases, with 19 bases spanning the gap. The CDR3 spans 15 residues. The chain carries TRBV7-6 and TRBJ1-6; a possible D gene is TRBD1 (5 bases). The material sequenced was PBMCs or a T cell subset sorted from them (not recorded which). This receptor was obtained from a man between 18 and 29 years old who had mild COVID-19 (a few samples of this study predate the infection). Cell type and time point are not known. CDR3 protein: CASSSNAGTGRPLHF. The CDR3, as DNA: TGTGCCAGCAGCTCAAACGCCGGGACGGGGAGACCCCTCCACTTT.